This entry lists 22 T cell receptor beta chains sequenced from one sample in a study of blood T cell repertoires in COVID-19. Data came from immunoSEQ multiplex PCR; TCRdb stores just in-frame clones and leaves some out. The sample has under 300,000 clones, around nine tenths seen once. Sequenced material: peripheral blood. The receptors originated from a woman aged 40 to 49 who had recovered from COVID-19.

The V call is TRBV25-1, the J call TRBJ2-2; no reliable D call. V lost 0 bases and J 0 bases, leaving 8 bases between the germline ends. Germline CDR1 reads MGHDK; CDR2 reads SYGVNS. The CDR3 has 16 amino acids. The DNA of the CDR3 is TGTGCCAGCAGTGAATACAGGTTCGCGAACACCGGGGAGCTGTTTTTT. Protein: CASSEYRFANTGELFF.

The chain recombines TRBV3-1 (or the pseudogene TRBV3-2) with TRBJ2-5; 9 nucleotides line up with TRBD1. Germline-derived CDR1 and CDR2 are LGHDT and YNNKEL (reference sequence). The V segment lost 5 bases and the J segment 3 bases; nucleotides outside the gene matches: 4. CDR3 length: 14 amino acids. Here the CDR3 DNA reads TGTGCCAGCAGCGCCCGGGACAGGGAAGAGACCCAGTACTTC. It specifies CASSARDREETQYF.

The chain uses TRBV6-2 or TRBV6-3 and TRBJ2-7, with D possibly being TRBD1 (6 bases). CDR3 size: 14 residues. Germline CDR1 is MNHEY and CDR2 is SVGEGT. The V and J ends lost 2 bases and 0 bases respectively, with 8 bases between them. The CDR3 protein is CASSYGQSSYEQYF. DNA of the CDR3: TGTGCCAGCAGTTACGGACAGAGCTCCTACGAGCAGTACTTC.

The chain uses TRBV29-1 and TRBJ2-5; tentative D call: TRBD1 (5 bases). Per the germline V gene, CDR1 is SQVTM and CDR2 is ANQGSEA. CDR3 length: 14 residues. Trimming shortened V by 1 base and J by 5 bases, and 14 bases separated the two germline ends. The CDR3 DNA sequence: TGCAGCGTTGAAGGCCAGGGTCGATGGGAGACCCAGTACTTC. Residues: CSVEGQGRWETQYF.

The chain carries TRBV10-3 and TRBJ2-3, with a weak D call TRBD2 (5 bases). V was shortened by 3 bases and J by 6 bases, with 10 bases between the two germline ends. Germline CDR1 reads ENHRY; CDR2 reads SYGVKD. CDR3 length: 13 residues. This CDR3 is CAISDHSVDTQYF. The CDR3 region has the DNA TGTGCCATCAGTGACCATAGCGTGGATACGCAGTATTTT.

This chain uses TRBV5-4 with TRBJ2-3; maybe TRBD1 (6 bases). In germline, CDR1 is SGHNT, CDR2 YYREEE (reference sequence). This CDR3 spans 16 amino acids. V lost 2 bases to trimming and J lost 0 bases, with 13 bases between them. The chain's CDR3 is CASSFDTGISTDTQYF. The CDR3 region has the DNA TGTGCCAGCAGCTTTGATACAGGGATTAGCACAGATACGCAGTATTTT.

The J gene is TRBJ2-6, the V gene TRBV6-4; 7 bases are shared with TRBD2. The germline gives CDR1 MRHNA, CDR2 SNTAGT. The junction had 5 bases not matched to a gene; V was cut back by 3 bases and J by 0 bases. CDR3 length: 17 residues. The CDR3 spells CASSEGGNRSGANVLTF. The CDR3 DNA reads as TGTGCCAGCAGTGAGGGGGGGAACCGCTCTGGGGCCAACGTCCTGACTTTC.

This chain connects TRBV6-5 to TRBJ2-5; 7 bases agree with TRBD2. V lost 7 bases to trimming and J lost 14 bases; unmatched junction nucleotides: 19. The CDR3 sequence is 14 residues long. The germline V gene encodes CDR1 MNHEY and CDR2 SVGAGI. For the CDR3, the DNA is TGTGCCAGCAAAAGGCTAGCGGCCTCACATTTGAGTTACTTC. Amino acids: CASKRLAASHLSYF.

The J gene is TRBJ1-3, the V gene TRBV6-2 or TRBV6-3; the match to TRBD1 covers 7 bases. This CDR3 contains 14 residues. In germline, CDR1 is MNHEY, CDR2 SVGEGT. Losses at the gene ends were 4 bases for V and 0 bases for J; bases not matched to a gene: 0. The CDR3 DNA sequence: TGTGCCAGCAGTTGGGACAGCTCTGGAAACACCATATATTTT. Its protein is CASSWDSSGNTIYF.

The gene calls are TRBV7-9 and TRBJ2-1, with D possibly being TRBD1 (6 bases). From germline, CDR1 is SEHNR and CDR2 FQNEAQ (reference sequence). V was cut by 5 bases and J by 4 bases, with 12 bases left in between. The CDR3 has 14 residues. The CDR3 reads CASSARDIYNEQFF. DNA of the CDR3: TGTGCCAGCAGCGCACGGGACATTTACAATGAGCAGTTCTTC. The full variable domain, in which reference TRBV7-9 and TRBJ2-1 provide the parts outside the CDR3, is DTGVSQNPRHKITKRGQNVTFRCDPISEHNRLYWYRQTLGQGPEFLTYFQNEAQLEKSRLLSDRFSAERPKGSFSTLEIQRTEQGDSAMYLCASSARDIYNEQFFGPGTRLTVL.

The chain uses TRBV5-1 and TRBJ2-1, with 7 bases matching TRBD1. After removal of 4 bases from V and 3 bases from J, the junction contained 7 bases not matched to a gene. The germline gives CDR1 SGHRS, CDR2 YFSETQ. The CDR3 is 15 residues long. The CDR3 region is CASSRTGDSYNEQFF. CDR3 DNA sequence: TGCGCCAGCAGCCGTACAGGGGACAGCTACAATGAGCAGTTCTTC.

The V and J genes are TRBV5-4 and TRBJ2-3; 14 nucleotides agree with TRBD2. Trimming cost V 3 bases and J 2 bases; bases outside gene matches: 5. The length of the CDR3 is 17 residues. In germline, CDR1 is SGHNT, CDR2 YYREEE (reference sequence). CDR3 protein: CASSSGLAGDFTDTQYF. The CDR3 nucleotides read TGTGCCAGCAGCTCGGGACTAGCGGGGGACTTCACAGATACGCAGTATTTT.

This chain connects TRBV5-4 to TRBJ2-7; D not resolved. V was clipped by 3 bases and J by 2 bases, with 9 bases between them. CDR1 is SGHNT, CDR2 YYREEE, per germline (reference sequence). This CDR3 spans 13 amino acids. CDR3 sequence: CASSYRQAYEQYF. As DNA, the CDR3 is TGTGCCAGCAGCTACCGGCAGGCCTACGAGCAGTACTTC.

This clone was found once. This chain links TRBV6-4 with TRBJ2-1, with 8 bases that match TRBD2. CDR1 is MRHNA and CDR2 is SNTAGT in the germline V gene. V lost 5 bases, J lost 5 bases, and 5 bases stayed unmatched. The CDR3 sequence is 14 residues long. CDR3 amino acids: CASSRSGGHNEQFF. In nucleotides, the CDR3 is TGTGCCAGCAGTAGGAGCGGGGGACACAATGAGCAGTTCTTC.

V usage is TRBV19 and J usage is TRBJ1-2; D might be TRBD1 (5 bases). The V end was cut by 5 bases, the J end by 1 base, with 20 bases between. CDR3 length equals 17 residues. Germline CDR1 is LNHDA and CDR2 is SQIVND (reference sequence). The CDR3 DNA follows: TGTGCCAGTAGTGGCGGGGACGGCCGAGAACTTAACTATGGCTACACCTTC. It encodes CASSGGDGRELNYGYTF. Supplemented by reference TRBV19 and TRBJ1-2, the full variable domain reads DGGITQSPKYLFRKEGQNVTLSCEQNLNHDAMYWYRQDPGQGLRLIYYSQIVNDFQKGDIAEGYSVSREKKESFPLTVTSAQKNPTAFYLCASSGGDGRELNYGYTFGSGTRLTVV.

The chain has TRBV7-9 and TRBJ1-2; D unresolved. This CDR3 has 14 amino acids. Germline V gives CDR1 SEHNR, CDR2 FQNEAQ (reference sequence). Trimming took off 5 bases at V and 8 bases at J, with 18 bases between the two ends. The CDR3 bases are TGTGCCAGCAGCCCTTCCGGGAGATCGGGCGGCTACACCTTC. This gives the protein CASSPSGRSGGYTF.

CDR3 loop: CASSPQGDQPQHF. As DNA, the CDR3 is TGCGCCAGCAGCCCGCAGGGGGACCAGCCCCAGCATTTT. The V gene is TRBV5-1, the J gene TRBJ1-5; the match to TRBD1 covers 7 bases. Germline CDR1 is SGHRS and CDR2 is YFSETQ. V shed 4 bases, J shed 7 bases, and the junction held 5 bases outside the gene matches. This CDR3 has 13 residues.

V gene TRBV9 combines with J gene TRBJ2-1; TRBD2 might be the D (6 bases). Deletions cut 4 bases from V and 0 bases from J, with 8 bases between. CDR1 is SGDLS and CDR2 is YYNGEE in the germline V gene. The CDR3 contains 14 residues. The CDR3 loop reads CASSHGSSYNEQFF. As DNA, the CDR3 is TGTGCCAGCAGCCACGGGAGCTCCTACAATGAGCAGTTCTTC.

The chain couples TRBV9 to TRBJ1-5; D unresolved. This CDR3 is built from 14 residues. Germline V gene lookup returns CDR1 SGDLS and CDR2 YYNGEE. Trimming took off 2 bases at V and 0 bases at J, with 6 bases between the two ends. CDR3 DNA: TGTGCCAGCAGCGTGGCGGATAGCAATCAGCCCCAGCATTTT. Protein sequence: CASSVADSNQPQHF.

The V gene is TRBV19, the J gene TRBJ2-1; 11 nucleotides line up with TRBD2. The CDR3 sequence is 16 residues long. V lost 4 bases, J lost 3 bases, and 5 bases stayed unmatched. Per the germline V gene, CDR1 is LNHDA and CDR2 is SQIVND (reference sequence). The CDR3 DNA reads TGTGCCAGTAGTACACCCGGGACTAGCGGCTACAATGAGCAGTTCTTC. Its protein is CASSTPGTSGYNEQFF.

The genes are TRBV27 and TRBJ2-5; D may be TRBD1 (5 bases). This CDR3 has 14 residues. Trimming pared 1 base from V and 0 bases from J, leaving 6 bases between. Germline V gene sequence: CDR1 MNHEY, CDR2 SMNVEV (reference sequence). The CDR3 reads CASSLWGDQETQYF. The CDR3 coding sequence is TGTGCCAGCAGTTTATGGGGCGACCAAGAGACCCAGTACTTC.

The chain carries TRBV9 and TRBJ2-3, with TRBD1 identical over 7 bases. V gave up 0 bases and J gave up 5 bases; unmatched junction bases: 6. The CDR3 consists of 15 residues. Per germline, CDR1 SGDLS and CDR2 YYNGEE. The CDR3 loop reads CASSVGIGGVDTQYF. The CDR3 nucleotides read TGTGCCAGCAGCGTAGGTATAGGGGGCGTAGATACGCAGTATTTT.